The TCR beta chain described here comes from a study of B cell selection in AIRE deficiency. CDR1 is SGHDT and CDR2 is YYEEEE in the germline V gene. The CDR3 runs to 15 residues. V shed 5 bases and J 3 bases; nucleotides not matched to a gene: 7. The regulatory T cell sort gate was CD4+CD25hiCD127low/negative. Only in-frame clones appear in the TCRdb table, and some are missing; sequencing was by immunoSEQ multiplex PCR. Altogether about 21,000 clones are present, 94% being singletons, with the ten largest covering roughly 2%. The sequence derives from a human donor with AIRE deficiency. Sequenced sample: Tregs sorted from PBMCs. The J gene is TRBJ2-1, the V gene TRBV5-6, with 8 bases matching TRBD1. The CDR3 sequence: CASSSTGTGYNEQFF. In nucleotides, the CDR3 is TGTGCCAGCAGTTCTACCGGGACAGGCTACAATGAGCAGTTCTTC. Supplemented by reference TRBV5-6 and TRBJ2-1, the full variable domain reads DAGVTQSPTHLIKTRGQQVTLRCSPKSGHDTVSWYQQALGQGPQFIFQYYEEEERQRGNFPDRFSGHQFPNYSSELNVNALLLGDSALYLCASSSTGTGYNEQFFGPGTRLTVL.